Listed below are T cell receptor beta chains from one sample, sequenced in a study of shared clonotypes between healthy human individuals. Produced via immunoSEQ multiplex PCR; TCRdb's table is partial and in-frame only. This table holds around 200,000 clones, over 80% found once. Sequenced material: naive CD4+ T cells sorted from blood. Receptors were obtained from a woman aged 30 to 39 in good health. The CDR3 runs from the conserved cysteine through the conserved F or W. Fields, in order: V gene, CDR3 protein.

TRBV9,CASSVDLGGRTGELFF
TRBV29-1,CSVGTYNTEAFF
TRBV11-2,CASREMGGIDSGNTIYF
TRBV5-1,CASSFDSGRNEQFF
TRBV28,CASSFSWAYEQYF
TRBV5-1,CASSWDAGQPSYEQYF
TRBV5-6,CASSLSRQRSLHF
TRBV28,CASSHQGQPQHF
TRBV6-5,CASSPPRPYEQYF
TRBV6-5,CASSRGLSRYEQYF
TRBV5-1,CASSLIAGSTDTQYF
TRBV5-1,CASSLAGDAAFF
TRBV18,CASSPWESNTEAFF
TRBV7-2,CASSLAGFLNTEAFF
TRBV5-1,CASSVAGTGAYEQYF
TRBV29-1,CSVEDGFPSQYF
TRBV7-6,CASSLGGAGANVLTF
TRBV9,CASSDRSGTGVANSPLHF
TRBV6-5,CASSSGDLPNQPQHF
TRBV7-8,CASSLADIYYEQYF
TRBV9,CASSPLAGRFGEQYF
TRBV5-5,CASSLGQGGDGYTF
TRBV28,CASRPHSDGANYGYTF
TRBV5-5,CASSLQGERYQPQHF
TRBV5-5,CASSLGQRGQYF
TRBV28,CASSFEWEYNEQFF
TRBV7-8,CASSLVTVKSHEQYF
TRBV5-6,CASSSGSGSPLHF
TRBV19,CASTPRVDSQETQYF
TRBV5-6,CASSLGGAVITSLHF
TRBV7-2,CASSRAGGPYEQYF
TRBV19,CASSIDRAQPQHF
TRBV9,CASSVVGDTQYF
TRBV6-1,CASSDPGTDYEQYF
TRBV28,CASSLGRPYGYTF
TRBV7-6,CASSLSENQPQHF
TRBV27,CASRSNSYEQYF
TRBV27,CASSTGTSGRSTDTQYF
TRBV19,CASSLGGQGAETQYF
TRBV19,CASSIDTGTGGWNEQFF
TRBV6-1,CASSEGGRGRRAGELFF
TRBV28,CAIHTGTNNEAFF
TRBV2,CASSDTLDRNTEAFF
TRBV21-1,CAPPGGDSKRSGNTIYF